A selection of T cell receptor beta chains follows, all from one sample in a study of cytomegalovirus exposure and HLA in healthy donors. Data came from immunoSEQ multiplex PCR; TCRdb stores just in-frame clones and leaves some out. The sample lists some 120,000 clones, approximately 80% occurring once. The sequenced material came from PBMCs. These receptors all stem from a man aged 40-49 years in good health and CMV-seronegative. The CDR3 runs from the conserved cysteine through the conserved F or W. Fields, in order: CDR3 DNA, CDR3 protein, V gene, clone size, J gene, D gene. The D gene is left open where the match is weak. Not every row has a clone size; where given, it reads once, few, many or a size class.

CDR3nt: TGCGCCAGCAGCCTGACAGAAACCCCTACCCACGAGCAGTACTTC
CDR3aa: CASSLTETPTHEQYF
v_gene: TRBV5-1
abundance: .
j_gene: TRBJ2-7
d_gene: .

CDR3nt: TGTGCCAGCAGTGAACGCAGGGTGAGCAATCAGCCCCAGCATTTT
CDR3aa: CASSERRVSNQPQHF
v_gene: TRBV2
abundance: .
j_gene: TRBJ1-5
d_gene: .

CDR3nt: TGTGCCTGGAGTGTATTAACAGGGGGCCTAGGTGAGACCCAGTACTTC
CDR3aa: CAWSVLTGGLGETQYF
v_gene: TRBV30
abundance: .
j_gene: TRBJ2-5
d_gene: TRBD1

CDR3nt: TGCAGTGCTAGTGAGAATTCACCCCTCCACTTT
CDR3aa: CSASENSPLHF
v_gene: TRBV20-1
abundance: .
j_gene: TRBJ1-6
d_gene: .

CDR3nt: TGTGCCAGCAGCTTAGACACAGGAGCTAACGGCTATGGCTACACCTTC
CDR3aa: CASSLDTGANGYGYTF
v_gene: TRBV11-2
abundance: .
j_gene: TRBJ1-2
d_gene: .

CDR3nt: TGCGCCAGCAGCTTGGAAGCTAGCGGGAGGGGGGAGACCCAGTACTTC
CDR3aa: CASSLEASGRGETQYF
v_gene: TRBV5-1
abundance: .
j_gene: TRBJ2-5
d_gene: TRBD2

CDR3nt: TGTGCCAGCAGTGAACGGTCAGGGGGGATTACTGAAGCTTTCTTT
CDR3aa: CASSERSGGITEAFF
v_gene: TRBV25-1
abundance: .
j_gene: TRBJ1-1
d_gene: TRBD1

CDR3nt: TGTGCCAGCAGTGGATTCGGTATGGCGGAGGGCAGCTACAATGAGCAGTTCTTC
CDR3aa: CASSGFGMAEGSYNEQFF
v_gene: TRBV2
abundance: .
j_gene: TRBJ2-1
d_gene: .

CDR3nt: TGCAGCGTAAGGGGATACTATGGCTACACCTTC
CDR3aa: CSVRGYYGYTF
v_gene: TRBV29-1
abundance: few
j_gene: TRBJ1-2
d_gene: .

CDR3nt: TGCGCCAGCACACAGCACCAGCCCCAGCATTTT
CDR3aa: CASTQHQPQHF
v_gene: TRBV5-1
abundance: .
j_gene: TRBJ1-5
d_gene: .

CDR3nt: TGTGCCACTTCGACTAGCGGGATCGGCGGGGAGCTGTTTTTT
CDR3aa: CATSTSGIGGELFF
v_gene: TRBV6-5
abundance: .
j_gene: TRBJ2-2
d_gene: TRBD2

CDR3nt: TGTGCCAGCAGTGATTCGGACAGGGGCACTGAAGCTTTCTTT
CDR3aa: CASSDSDRGTEAFF
v_gene: TRBV2
abundance: .
j_gene: TRBJ1-1
d_gene: TRBD1

CDR3nt: TGTGCCACCTCCCCGGGGGAGCGGTACGAGCAGTACTTC
CDR3aa: CATSPGERYEQYF
v_gene: TRBV6-1
abundance: .
j_gene: TRBJ2-7
d_gene: .

CDR3nt: TGTGCCAGTAGTATCGGGACAGGGTTGAACACTGAAGCTTTCTTT
CDR3aa: CASSIGTGLNTEAFF
v_gene: TRBV19
abundance: .
j_gene: TRBJ1-1
d_gene: TRBD1

CDR3nt: TGCGCCAGCAGCTCCCGAGGGGGGGCAACTAATGAAAACCTGTTTTTT
CDR3aa: CASSSRGGATNENLFF
v_gene: TRBV5-1
abundance: .
j_gene: TRBJ1-4
d_gene: .

CDR3nt: TGTGCCAGCAGCTTAGCTTTAGGGGCAGCGGGATACGAGCAGTACTTC
CDR3aa: CASSLALGAAGYEQYF
v_gene: TRBV5-4
abundance: .
j_gene: TRBJ2-7
d_gene: TRBD2

CDR3nt: TGCGCCAGCAGCCCCCACGGGGATGGCACCGGGGAGCTGTTTTTT
CDR3aa: CASSPHGDGTGELFF
v_gene: TRBV5-1
abundance: .
j_gene: TRBJ2-2
d_gene: .

CDR3nt: TGTGCCTCTACCATAGTTAGGGGTACAGATACGCAGTATTTT
CDR3aa: CASTIVRGTDTQYF
v_gene: TRBV30
abundance: .
j_gene: TRBJ2-3
d_gene: .

CDR3nt: TGTGCCAGCAGCTTAGCCGGATCGGGATTCCAAGAGACCCAGTACTTC
CDR3aa: CASSLAGSGFQETQYF
v_gene: TRBV7-7
abundance: .
j_gene: TRBJ2-5
d_gene: .

CDR3nt: TGTGCCAGCAGCTTAGAGGGAGACCAGCCCCAGCATTTT
CDR3aa: CASSLEGDQPQHF
v_gene: TRBV7-9
abundance: .
j_gene: TRBJ1-5
d_gene: .

CDR3nt: TGTGCCATCAGTGAGAGGGGATATGGCTACACCTTC
CDR3aa: CAISERGYGYTF
v_gene: TRBV10-3
abundance: .
j_gene: TRBJ1-2
d_gene: .

CDR3nt: TGTGCCAGTAGTATGGAGGGGTCTACTGAAAAACTGTTTTTT
CDR3aa: CASSMEGSTEKLFF
v_gene: TRBV19
abundance: .
j_gene: TRBJ1-4
d_gene: .

CDR3nt: TGTGCCAGCAGCCCGCGCTCAGGGGGCTCCTACAATGAGCAGTTCTTC
CDR3aa: CASSPRSGGSYNEQFF
v_gene: TRBV2
abundance: .
j_gene: TRBJ2-1
d_gene: TRBD1

CDR3nt: TGTGCCAGCAGTTACCGGCCAGGGGTTTTGACCGGGGAGCTGTTTTTT
CDR3aa: CASSYRPGVLTGELFF
v_gene: TRBV6-5
abundance: .
j_gene: TRBJ2-2
d_gene: .